These T cell receptor beta chains were read from a single sample in a study of CD8 T cells in Susac syndrome. TCRdb independently ran MiXCR on the immunoSEQ multiplex PCR reads; one entry per CDR3 protein. The data hold a few hundred thousand distinct CDR3 sequences, with approximately 95% observed a single time. Sequencing was carried out using CD4+ T cells from PBMCs. The source is a human donor with multiple sclerosis. The CDR3 runs from the conserved cysteine through the conserved F or W. A D gene is named only where the DNA matches it firmly. Clone size, where shown, is once, few, many, or a class for clones that have expanded.

12	.	TRBV11-2	.	TRBJ2-1	CASSLLLFEQFF	TGTGCCAGCAGCCTACTGCTATTCGAGCAGTTCTTC
15	.	TRBV23-1	.	TRBJ1-2	CASSQTPGIRYGYTF	TGCGCCAGCAGTCAAACCCCCGGGATCCGTTATGGCTACACCTTC
12	.	TRBV20-1	.	TRBJ2-1	CRGAGANNEQFF	TGCAGGGGGGCCGGAGCCAACAATGAGCAGTTCTTC
13	.	TRBV4-1	.	TRBJ1-2	CASSQEPSYGYTF	TGCGCCAGCAGCCAAGAGCCGAGCTATGGCTACACCTTC
15	TRBD2	TRBV29-1	.	TRBJ2-7	CSVEDRLAGAGEQYF	TGCAGCGTTGAAGATCGACTAGCGGGGGCGGGGGAGCAGTACTTC
14	TRBD1	TRBV5-6	.	TRBJ2-1	CASSRDRDYNEQFF	TGTGCCAGCAGCAGGGACAGGGACTACAATGAGCAGTTCTTC
18	.	TRBV6-5	.	TRBJ2-6	CASSYSPQIRSGANVLTF	TGTGCCAGCAGTTACTCTCCGCAGATCCGCTCTGGGGCCAACGTCCTGACTTTC
11	.	TRBV24-1	.	TRBJ1-2	CATSDGGGYTF	TGTGCCACCAGTGATGGGGGCGGCTACACCTTC
12	.	TRBV9	.	TRBJ2-1	CASSGPGIEQFF	TGTGCCAGCAGCGGCCCCGGGATTGAGCAGTTCTTC
14	TRBD1	TRBV27	.	TRBJ2-5	CASSSQGAAKTQYF	TGTGCCAGCAGTTCCCAGGGGGCCGCAAAGACCCAGTACTTC
14	.	TRBV20-1	.	TRBJ2-1	CSAPRRPGDNEQFF	TGCAGTGCTCCCCGCCGGCCGGGGGACAATGAGCAGTTCTTC
9	.	TRBV29-1	.	TRBJ2-1	CSDYNEQFF	TGCAGCGATTACAATGAGCAGTTCTTC
13	.	TRBV20-1	few	TRBJ1-1	CSARRGANTEAFF	TGCAGTGCTAGGAGGGGGGCGAACACTGAAGCTTTCTTT
16	TRBD2	TRBV9	.	TRBJ2-1	CASSNQLAGVLNEQFF	TGTGCCAGCAGCAATCAACTAGCGGGAGTCTTGAATGAGCAGTTCTTC
15	TRBD1	TRBV15	.	TRBJ1-1	CATREGEGAGTEAFF	TGTGCCACCAGAGAAGGGGAGGGGGCGGGCACTGAAGCTTTCTTT
12	TRBD2	TRBV20-1	.	TRBJ2-7	CSARVGPSGDFF	TGCAGTGCTAGAGTGGGTCCCAGCGGGGACTTTTTC
18	.	TRBV30	.	TRBJ2-2	CAWSLDVVTRTNTGELFF	TGTGCCTGGAGTCTTGACGTTGTGACCAGGACGAACACCGGGGAGCTGTTTTTT
14	.	TRBV19	.	TRBJ2-1	CASRTIRDNNEQFF	TGTGCCAGTAGGACGATCCGGGACAACAATGAGCAGTTCTTC
13	.	TRBV4-1	.	TRBJ2-2	CASSQEISGELFF	TGCGCCAGCAGCCAAGAAATATCCGGGGAGCTGTTTTTT
16	.	TRBV15	.	TRBJ2-7	CATSRDEGVGSYEQYF	TGTGCCACCAGCAGAGACGAGGGAGTCGGCTCCTACGAGCAGTACTTC
15	.	TRBV5-4	.	TRBJ1-1	CASSPRPGSDTEAFF	TGTGCCAGCAGCCCCCGGCCGGGGTCGGACACTGAAGCTTTCTTT
15	TRBD1	TRBV30	.	TRBJ1-2	CAWSVLRDSPYGYTF	TGTGCCTGGAGTGTACTACGGGACAGTCCCTATGGCTACACCTTC
13	.	TRBV2	.	TRBJ1-5	CASNPQGDQPQHF	TGTGCCAGCAACCCGCAAGGGGATCAGCCCCAGCATTTT
10	.	TRBV29-1	.	TRBJ1-1	CSVESREAFF	TGCAGCGTTGAGTCCCGTGAAGCTTTCTTT
13	.	TRBV29-1	.	TRBJ1-1	CSTVGTGNTEAFF	TGCAGCACCGTCGGGACGGGAAACACTGAAGCTTTCTTT
14	TRBD2	TRBV12-3/TRBV12-4	.	TRBJ2-3	CASSSSSGTHTQYF	TGTGCCAGCAGTTCTTCTAGCGGGACCCATACGCAGTATTTT
12	.	TRBV29-1	.	TRBJ2-3	CSVALRTDTQYF	TGCAGCGTAGCTCTGCGCACAGATACGCAGTATTTT
13	.	TRBV30	.	TRBJ1-5	CAWSQGLNQPQHF	TGTGCCTGGAGTCAAGGGCTCAATCAGCCCCAGCATTTT
15	.	TRBV20-1	once	TRBJ1-1	CSARGYGQLNTEAFF	TGCAGTGCTAGAGGATATGGACAGCTGAACACTGAAGCTTTCTTT
14	.	TRBV29-1	.	TRBJ1-3	CSVVDRTEWNTIYF	TGCAGCGTTGTCGACAGGACCGAATGGAACACCATATATTTT
13	.	TRBV10-2	.	TRBJ1-2	CASRLEGISGYTF	TGCGCCAGCAGGCTGGAGGGGATTAGTGGCTACACCTTC
15	.	TRBV9	.	TRBJ2-7	CASSVAIGIVYEQYF	TGTGCCAGCAGCGTAGCCATAGGGATCGTTTACGAGCAGTACTTC
13	.	TRBV6-4	.	TRBJ2-1	CASSATSLDEQFF	TGTGCCAGCAGTGCCACCTCACTAGATGAGCAGTTCTTC
14	TRBD1	TRBV20-1	.	TRBJ2-1	CSATTGTGHDEQFF	TGCAGTGCAACTACCGGGACAGGGCATGATGAGCAGTTCTTC
15	TRBD2	TRBV3-1	.	TRBJ2-2	CASKGGRVNAGELFF	TGTGCCAGCAAGGGCGGGAGGGTAAACGCCGGGGAGCTGTTTTTT
14	.	TRBV14	.	TRBJ1-1	CASSQVFLGTEAFF	TGTGCCAGCAGCCAAGTTTTCCTCGGCACTGAAGCTTTCTTT
14	.	TRBV2	.	TRBJ1-6	CASRDSTNLSPLHF	TGTGCCAGCAGGGATTCGACAAATCTTTCACCCCTCCACTTT
13	TRBD1	TRBV27	.	TRBJ2-7	CASSFPGTGEQYF	TGTGCCAGCAGTTTCCCAGGGACAGGCGAGCAGTACTTC
19	TRBD2	TRBV9	.	TRBJ2-4	CASSPLAGAYEGTKNIQYF	TGTGCCAGCAGCCCACTAGCGGGAGCTTATGAGGGGACCAAAAACATTCAGTACTTC
15	TRBD2	TRBV28	once	TRBJ2-3	CASSLWERGGDTQYF	TGTGCCAGCAGTTTATGGGAGCGGGGCGGGGATACGCAGTATTTT
13	.	TRBV2	.	TRBJ2-5	CASSETTRGTQYF	TGTGCCAGCAGTGAGACCACCCGGGGGACCCAGTACTTC
16	.	TRBV28	.	TRBJ2-4	CASSLFSLGAKNIQYF	TGTGCCAGCAGTTTGTTTAGCCTCGGAGCCAAAAACATTCAGTACTTC
15	TRBD1	TRBV25-1	.	TRBJ1-5	CASSQGTGERQPQHF	TGTGCCAGCAGTCAAGGGACAGGGGAACGTCAGCCCCAGCATTTT
14	.	TRBV7-8	.	TRBJ2-1	CASSLDRDIPEQFF	TGTGCCAGCAGCTTAGACCGGGACATCCCTGAGCAGTTCTTC
12	.	TRBV9	.	TRBJ1-1	CASNGPRTEAFF	TGTGCCAGCAATGGCCCACGGACTGAAGCTTTCTTT
19	TRBD2	TRBV4-2	.	TRBJ2-3	CASSQLAGGPPSVTDTQYF	TGTGCCAGCAGCCAATTAGCGGGAGGGCCGCCCTCCGTCACAGATACGCAGTATTTT
17	TRBD2	TRBV7-3	.	TRBJ2-3	CASSSSRLAGVVDTQYF	TGTGCCAGCAGCTCCTCAAGACTAGCGGGAGTGGTGGATACGCAGTATTTT
19	TRBD2	TRBV6-5	.	TRBJ2-6	CASSYVASGIGSGANVLTF	TGTGCCAGCAGTTACGTCGCTAGCGGGATAGGCTCTGGGGCCAACGTCCTGACTTTC
16	.	TRBV14	.	TRBJ2-6	CASSKTQGSGANVLTF	TGTGCCAGCAGCAAAACCCAGGGCTCTGGGGCCAACGTCCTGACTTTC
14	.	TRBV28	.	TRBJ2-5	CASSLFSGGGTQYF	TGTGCCAGCAGTTTATTTTCCGGGGGAGGGACCCAGTACTTC
14	TRBD1	TRBV9	.	TRBJ1-2	CASSVMGQGPGYTF	TGTGCCAGCAGCGTAATGGGACAGGGACCTGGCTACACCTTC
12	.	TRBV30	.	TRBJ1-2	CAWSDREYGYTF	TGTGCCTGGAGTGATAGGGAGTATGGCTACACCTTC
12	.	TRBV30	.	TRBJ2-1	CAWSQGSDEQFF	TGTGCCTGGAGTCAGGGTAGCGATGAGCAGTTCTTC